The 28 T cell receptor beta chains below all came from one sample that was sequenced in a study of T-cell memory formation after mild COVID-19. TCRdb re-called the 5' RACE reads with MiXCR, one entry per CDR3 protein. The sample contains fewer than 90,000 distinct CDR3 sequences, about 13% of which appear only once. Sequenced material: PBMCs or a T cell subset sorted from them (not recorded which). These receptors all come from a man aged 18 to 29 who had mild COVID-19 (a few samples of this study predate the infection). Cell type and time point are not known.

The V gene is TRBV7-9, the J gene TRBJ2-4; tentative D call: TRBD2 (5 bases). The germline V and J ends were trimmed by 1 base and 1 base, with 11 bases remaining between them. Germline assignment: CDR1 SEHNR and CDR2 FQNEAQ (reference sequence). The CDR3 is 16 residues long. The CDR3 DNA is TGTGCCAGCAGCTTAGGTTCGGGGAACGCCAAAAACATTCAGTACTTC. Translating gives CASSLGSGNAKNIQYF.

This clonotype was seen a few times. The chain carries TRBV4-1 and TRBJ1-2; the D gene is possibly TRBD1 (5 bases). The V end was cut by 0 bases, the J end by 3 bases, with 8 bases between. CDR1 and CDR2 (germline): MGHRA, YSYEKL. The CDR3 is 14 residues long. The CDR3 DNA is TGCGCCAGCAGCCAAGAAGCAGGGTACTATGGCTACACCTTC. Protein sequence: CASSQEAGYYGYTF.

The chain carries TRBV5-1 and TRBJ1-1; no firm D call. The CDR3 has 15 residues. The V gene lost 4 bases and the J gene lost 3 bases, with 16 bases spanning the gap. In germline, CDR1 is SGHRS, CDR2 YFSETQ. DNA of the CDR3: TGCGCCAGCAGCCCCAGGCGGAGGGAGGACACTGAAGCTTTCTTT. This codes for CASSPRRREDTEAFF. Filled out from reference TRBV5-1 and TRBJ1-1, the complete variable domain reads KAGVTQTPRYLIKTRGQQVTLSCSPISGHRSVSWYQQTPGQGLQFLFEYFSETQRNKGNFPGRFSGRQFSNSRSEMNVSTLELGDSALYLCASSPRRREDTEAFFGQGTRLTVV.

At least ten counts were recorded for this clonotype. The chain recombines TRBV6-4 with TRBJ2-1, with 10 bases matching TRBD2. The CDR3 sequence is 15 residues long. V dropped 5 bases and J dropped 8; count of bases not matched to a gene: 9. CDR1 and CDR2 from the germline V gene are MRHNA and SNTAGT. CDR3 bases: TGTGCCAGCAGTAAAAGCGGGGGGGCAATGGATGAGCAGTTCTTC. As protein: CASSKSGGAMDEQFF.

This clonotype has more than one count but fewer than ten. The gene calls are TRBV7-6 and TRBJ2-1; possibly TRBD1 for D (5 bases). This CDR3 has 16 amino acids. The germline V gene encodes CDR1 SGHVS and CDR2 FNYEAQ. Trimming cost V 5 bases and J 3 bases, with 17 bases left between them. CDR3 nucleotides: TGTGCCAGCAGCCCGTACTCAGGGTACGGCTACAATGAGCAGTTCTTC. Protein product: CASSPYSGYGYNEQFF.

J is TRBJ2-7 and V is TRBV20-1; D call uncertain. V lost 3 bases to trimming and J lost 0 bases, with 12 bases between them. The CDR3 covers 14 residues. Per germline, CDR1 DFQATT and CDR2 SNEGSKA (reference sequence). In DNA form, the CDR3 reads TGCAGTGCTAGTAACCCTTCTAGCTCCTACGAGCAGTACTTC. Encoded protein: CSASNPSSSYEQYF.

Judged by abundance, this clonotype is medium-sized. The rearrangement links TRBV5-4 to TRBJ1-1, with D perhaps TRBD1 (6 bases). V lost 2 bases and J 7 bases, leaving 18 bases between the germline ends. The CDR3 runs 15 residues. Per the germline V gene, CDR1 is SGHNT and CDR2 is YYREEE (reference sequence). DNA of the CDR3: TGTGCCAGCAGCTTTGAGATCGGGGGGCAGGGTGAAGCTTTCTTT. This sequence encodes CASSFEIGGQGEAFF.

This clonotype came up many times. The chain joins TRBV9 to TRBJ2-3; the match to TRBD1 covers 9 bases. The germline V gene encodes CDR1 SGDLS and CDR2 YYNGEE. CDR3 length: 18 amino acids. Germline trimming cut 4 bases from V and 0 bases from J; bases unmatched to any gene: 12. CDR3 region: CASSKEGEQGASTDTQYF. The DNA for the CDR3 is TGTGCCAGCAGCAAAGAGGGAGAACAGGGGGCTAGCACAGATACGCAGTATTTT.

This clonotype showed up many times. The chain couples TRBV7-6 to TRBJ2-7; D is undetermined. Germline assignment: CDR1 SGHVS and CDR2 FNYEAQ. The V end lost 1 base, the J end lost 3 bases, and 7 bases lay between the germline ends. The CDR3 spans 13 residues. The CDR3 protein is CASSLDGFYEQYF. The CDR3 DNA reads as TGTGCCAGCAGCTTAGACGGATTCTACGAGCAGTACTTC.

This clonotype was recorded a few times. The rearrangement links TRBV20-1 to TRBJ2-7, with TRBD1 as a possible D gene (6 bases). The CDR3 totals 13 residues. Germline loops: CDR1 DFQATT, CDR2 SNEGSKA (reference sequence). Trimming cost V 6 bases and J 1 base, with 13 bases left between them. CDR3 protein: CSADPGVSYEQYV. In DNA form, the CDR3 reads TGCAGTGCCGATCCAGGGGTGTCCTACGAGCAGTACGTC.

V is TRBV6-5 and J is TRBJ2-3, with D perhaps being TRBD1 or TRBD2 (6 bases each). The V and J ends lost 6 bases and 5 bases respectively, with 21 bases between them. CDR3 size: 16 residues. Germline V lookup: CDR1 MNHEY, CDR2 SVGAGI. CDR3 residues: CASRPFPGDTGDTQYF. The CDR3 coding sequence is TGTGCCAGCAGGCCCTTCCCGGGGGACACAGGAGATACGCAGTATTTT.

The rearrangement joins TRBV27 to TRBJ1-5; D ambiguous. The germline gives CDR1 MNHEY, CDR2 SMNVEV (reference sequence). This CDR3 has 13 residues. The V end lost 3 bases, the J end lost 2 bases, and 5 bases lay between the germline ends. The CDR3 reads CASSFRGNQPQHF. DNA for the CDR3: TGTGCCAGCAGTTTCCGTGGCAATCAGCCCCAGCATTTT.

This clonotype was picked up a small number of times. The chain uses TRBV4-1 and TRBJ2-7; 10 bases are shared with TRBD1. The CDR3 totals 15 residues. The germline V gene has CDR1 MGHRA and CDR2 YSYEKL. J gave up 6 bases and V 1 base, and 6 bases lay outside the gene matches. Here the CDR3 reads CASSQVEGTGAEQYV. CDR3 DNA: TGCGCCAGCAGCCAAGTGGAAGGGACAGGGGCCGAGCAGTACGTC.

The rearrangement uses TRBV4-3 and TRBJ2-2; 7 positions match TRBD1. The CDR3 spans 15 residues. Germline CDR1 is LGHNA and CDR2 is YSLEER. After removal of 1 base from V and 6 bases from J, the junction contained 5 bases not matched to a gene. This CDR3 is CASSQVAQGSGELFF. The DNA for the CDR3 is TGCGCCAGCAGCCAAGTAGCACAGGGGTCCGGGGAGCTGTTTTTT.

The chain combines TRBV5-1 with TRBJ2-5, with TRBD2 identical over 9 bases. The CDR3 is made up of 14 amino acids. CDR1 is SGHRS, CDR2 YFSETQ, per germline. The V and J ends lost 7 bases and 4 bases, in that order; junction bases with no gene match: 8. The CDR3 spells CASDGGGAPETQYF. DNA for the CDR3: TGCGCCAGCGACGGCGGGGGGGCCCCAGAGACCCAGTACTTC. The whole variable domain, filled in from reference TRBV5-1 and TRBJ2-5, reads KAGVTQTPRYLIKTRGQQVTLSCSPISGHRSVSWYQQTPGQGLQFLFEYFSETQRNKGNFPGRFSGRQFSNSRSEMNVSTLELGDSALYLCASDGGGAPETQYFGPGTRLLVL.

In this sample, this clonotype turned up a few times. V gene TRBV5-1 combines with J gene TRBJ1-4; D may be TRBD1 (5 bases). CDR1 is SGHRS and CDR2 is YFSETQ in the germline V gene. V dropped 5 bases and J dropped 5 bases, with 13 bases sitting between them. The CDR3 has 14 residues. DNA of the CDR3: TGCGCCAGCAGGGCCGGGACTGCGAATGAAAAACTGTTTTTT. It encodes CASRAGTANEKLFF.

This clonotype was seen a few times. This rearrangement joins TRBV7-9 to TRBJ1-1; 8 nucleotides align to TRBD1. V lost 4 bases and J lost 1; bases outside the gene matches: 2. CDR1 and CDR2 (germline): SEHNR, FQNEAQ (reference sequence). This CDR3 comprises 14 residues. DNA for the CDR3: TGTGCCAGCAGCTCGACAGGGGAGAACACTGAAGCTTTCTTT. The encoded protein is CASSSTGENTEAFF. Full variable domain (rest looked up from reference TRBV7-9 and TRBJ1-1): DTGVSQNPRHKITKRGQNVTFRCDPISEHNRLYWYRQTLGQGPEFLTYFQNEAQLEKSRLLSDRFSAERPKGSFSTLEIQRTEQGDSAMYLCASSSTGENTEAFFGQGTRLTVV.

The V gene is TRBV27, the J gene TRBJ2-7; D unresolved. V lost 2 bases to trimming and J lost 3 bases, with 8 bases between them. The CDR3 is 13 residues long. The germline gives CDR1 MNHEY, CDR2 SMNVEV (reference sequence). CDR3 nucleotide sequence: TGTGCCAGCAGTTTAAACAGCTTCTACGAGCAGTACTTC. Encoded protein: CASSLNSFYEQYF.

This clonotype has just a few counts. The chain couples TRBV11-2 to TRBJ1-2, with 10 bases that match TRBD1. Germline V gives CDR1 SGHAT, CDR2 FQNNGV. The CDR3 spans 14 residues. Losses at the gene ends were 6 bases for V and 5 bases for J; bases not matched to a gene: 6. The DNA for the CDR3 is TGTGCCAGCAGTCAAGGGACAGGGGCGTATGGCTACACCTTC. It encodes CASSQGTGAYGYTF.

The V call is TRBV27, the J call TRBJ2-3; D gene ambiguous. This CDR3 comprises 14 residues. Trimming shortened V by 8 bases and J by 13 bases, and 25 bases separated the two germline ends. The germline gives CDR1 MNHEY, CDR2 SMNVEV (reference sequence). CDR3 coding DNA: TGTGCCAGCGGCCGCCGAACGGGCAACCCTCGTGAGTATTTT. This encodes CASGRRTGNPREYF.

This clonotype was recorded many times. V usage is TRBV5-4 and J usage is TRBJ2-5; D gene unclear. The V end lost 0 bases, the J end lost 5 bases, and 11 bases lay between the germline ends. Looked up from germline, CDR1 is SGHNT and CDR2 is YYREEE (reference sequence). This CDR3 is built from 14 residues. Written as DNA, the CDR3 is TGTGCCAGCAGCTTGGCCAGGATAGGCGAGACCCAGTACTTC. Encoded protein: CASSLARIGETQYF.

The chain recombines TRBV12-5 with TRBJ1-2, with unresolved D. The V end lost 1 base, the J end lost 5 bases, and 11 bases lay between the germline ends. CDR3 size: 14 residues. Germline V gives CDR1 LGHNT, CDR2 FRNRAP. CDR3 DNA sequence: TGTGCTAGTGGTTTGGGGATTTCTCAATATGGCTACACCTTC. This sequence encodes CASGLGISQYGYTF.

The V call is TRBV7-9, the J call TRBJ1-1; weak D call: TRBD1 (6 bases). The CDR3 contains 15 residues. CDR1 and CDR2 (germline): SEHNR, FQNEAQ (reference sequence). V lost 4 bases to trimming and J lost 3 bases, with 15 bases between them. CDR3 sequence: CASSSKGHIDTEAFF. DNA for the CDR3: TGTGCCAGCAGCTCGAAGGGACATATAGACACTGAAGCTTTCTTT.

The chain employs TRBV6-5 and TRBJ2-2; maybe TRBD2 (5 bases). CDR1 and CDR2 (germline): MNHEY, SVGAGI. CDR3 length: 14 amino acids. V was clipped by 2 bases and J by 1 base, with 5 bases between them. CDR3 DNA: TGTGCCAGCAGTTACGGGAGGAACACCGGGGAGCTGTTTTTT. Translated: CASSYGRNTGELFF.

This clonotype appeared a few times. J is TRBJ2-3 and V is TRBV4-1; tentatively, D is TRBD1 or TRBD2 (7 bases each). Between the trimmed V and J ends, which lost 5 bases and 11 bases, there was a span of 23 bases. The CDR3 runs 15 residues. The germline V gene has CDR1 MGHRA and CDR2 YSYEKL. CDR3 coding DNA: TGCGCCAGCAGCTCTATCAGGGGGGGAAATAAATGGCAGTATTTT. It encodes CASSSIRGGNKWQYF.

The chain uses TRBV9 and TRBJ1-6; D call uncertain. The CDR3 has 13 residues. The germline V and J ends were trimmed by 2 bases and 7 bases, with 7 bases remaining between them. In germline, CDR1 is SGDLS, CDR2 YYNGEE. CDR3 loop: CASSVTGNSPLHF. The CDR3 nucleotides are TGTGCCAGCAGCGTTACTGGGAATTCACCCCTCCACTTT.

V is TRBV5-5 and J is TRBJ2-1; D remains ambiguous. CDR3 length equals 12 residues. The V gene's germline CDR1 is SGHKS and CDR2 YYEKEE (reference sequence). The V end was cut by 3 bases, the J end by 6 bases, with 7 bases between. CDR3 sequence (DNA): TGTGCCAGCAGCTCGTACTTCAATGAGCAGTTCTTC. Translated, it gives CASSSYFNEQFF.

The CDR3 DNA sequence: TGTGCCAGCAGCGCGACGGGGCACGTAGGAGAGACCCAGTACTTC. Its protein product is CASSATGHVGETQYF. J is TRBJ2-5 and V is TRBV7-2; possibly TRBD1 or TRBD2 for D (5 bases each). Germline CDR1 reads SGHTA; CDR2 reads FQGNSA. The CDR3 contains 15 residues. The ends were cut back, 5 bases at V and 4 bases at J, with 17 bases in the middle.